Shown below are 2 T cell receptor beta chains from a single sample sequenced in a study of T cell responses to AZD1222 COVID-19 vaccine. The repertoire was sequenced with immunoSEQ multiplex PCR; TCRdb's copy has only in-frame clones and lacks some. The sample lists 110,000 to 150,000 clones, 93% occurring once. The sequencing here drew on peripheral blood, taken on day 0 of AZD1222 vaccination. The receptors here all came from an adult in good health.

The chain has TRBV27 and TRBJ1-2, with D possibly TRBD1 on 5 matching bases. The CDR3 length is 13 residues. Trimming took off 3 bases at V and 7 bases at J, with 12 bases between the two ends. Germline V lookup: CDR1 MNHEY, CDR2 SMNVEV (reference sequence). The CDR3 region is CASSFGTGFGYTF. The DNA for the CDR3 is TGTGCCAGCAGTTTCGGGACGGGATTTGGCTACACCTTC.

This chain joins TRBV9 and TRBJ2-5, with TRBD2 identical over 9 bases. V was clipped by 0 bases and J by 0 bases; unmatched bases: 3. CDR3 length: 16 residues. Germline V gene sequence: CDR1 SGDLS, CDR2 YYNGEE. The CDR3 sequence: CASSVGIAGDQETQYF. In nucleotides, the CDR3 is TGTGCCAGCAGCGTAGGTATAGCGGGGGACCAAGAGACCCAGTACTTC.